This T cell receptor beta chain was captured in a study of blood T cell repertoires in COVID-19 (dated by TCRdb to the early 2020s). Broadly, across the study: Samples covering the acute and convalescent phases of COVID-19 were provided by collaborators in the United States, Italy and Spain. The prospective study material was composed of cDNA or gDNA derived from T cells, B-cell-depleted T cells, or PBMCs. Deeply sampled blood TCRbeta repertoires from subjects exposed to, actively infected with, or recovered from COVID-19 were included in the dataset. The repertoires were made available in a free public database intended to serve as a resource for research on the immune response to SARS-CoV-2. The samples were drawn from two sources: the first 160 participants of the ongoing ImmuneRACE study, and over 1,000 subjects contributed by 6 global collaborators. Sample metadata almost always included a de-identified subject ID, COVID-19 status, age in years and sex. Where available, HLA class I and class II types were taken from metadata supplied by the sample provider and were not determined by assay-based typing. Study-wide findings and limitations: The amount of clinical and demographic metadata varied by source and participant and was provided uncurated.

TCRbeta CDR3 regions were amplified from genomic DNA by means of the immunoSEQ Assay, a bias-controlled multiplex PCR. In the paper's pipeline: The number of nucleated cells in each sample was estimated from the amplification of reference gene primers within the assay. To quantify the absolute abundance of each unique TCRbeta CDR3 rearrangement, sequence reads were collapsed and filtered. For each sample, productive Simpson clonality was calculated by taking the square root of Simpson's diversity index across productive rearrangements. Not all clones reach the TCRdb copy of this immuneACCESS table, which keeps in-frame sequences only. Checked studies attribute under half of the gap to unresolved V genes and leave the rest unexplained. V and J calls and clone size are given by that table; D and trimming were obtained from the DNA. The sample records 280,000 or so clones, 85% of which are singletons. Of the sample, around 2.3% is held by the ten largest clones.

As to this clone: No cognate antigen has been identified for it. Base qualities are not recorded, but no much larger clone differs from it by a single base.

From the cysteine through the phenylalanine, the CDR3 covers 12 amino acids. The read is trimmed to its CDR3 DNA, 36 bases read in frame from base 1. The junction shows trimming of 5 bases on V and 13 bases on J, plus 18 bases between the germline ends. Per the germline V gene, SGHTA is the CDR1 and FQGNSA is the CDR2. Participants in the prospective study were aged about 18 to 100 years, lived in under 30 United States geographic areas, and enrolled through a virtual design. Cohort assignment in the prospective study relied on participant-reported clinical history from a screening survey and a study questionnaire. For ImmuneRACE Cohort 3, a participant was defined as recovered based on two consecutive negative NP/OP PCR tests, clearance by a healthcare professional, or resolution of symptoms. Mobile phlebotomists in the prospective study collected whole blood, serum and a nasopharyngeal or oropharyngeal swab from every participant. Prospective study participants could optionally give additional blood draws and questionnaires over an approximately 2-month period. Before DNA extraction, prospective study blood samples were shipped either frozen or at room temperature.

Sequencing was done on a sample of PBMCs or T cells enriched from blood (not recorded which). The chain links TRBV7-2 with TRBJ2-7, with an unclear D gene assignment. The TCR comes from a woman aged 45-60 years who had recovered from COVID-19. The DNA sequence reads TGTGCCAGCAGCAAAACCTACAGCACCACTTACTTC. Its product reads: CASSKTYSTTYF.